These T cell receptor beta chains were read from a single sample in a study of control samples from healthy donors and cancer patients. The protocol was immunoSEQ multiplex PCR, while the TCRdb copy is restricted to in-frame clones and leaves out a portion. The sample holds around 140,000 clones, roughly 89% seen once. Sequenced: blood. The receptors come from a man aged 18 to 30 in good health. The CDR3 runs from the conserved cysteine through the conserved F or W. Fields, in order: V gene, D gene, clone size, J gene, CDR3 DNA, CDR3 protein. D genes are given only for firm matches. The size field is filled for only some rows; it gives once, few, many or a size class.

v_call: TRBV27
d_call: .
clone_size: .
j_call: TRBJ2-1
cdr3_nt: TGTGCCAGCAGTTACGGGTTATCCTACAATGAGCAGTTCTTC
cdr3_aa: CASSYGLSYNEQFF

v_call: TRBV19
d_call: .
clone_size: .
j_call: TRBJ1-1
cdr3_nt: TGTGCCAGTAGAGATGGAGGGTTTGGCACTGAAGCTTTCTTT
cdr3_aa: CASRDGGFGTEAFF

v_call: TRBV19
d_call: .
clone_size: .
j_call: TRBJ2-3
cdr3_nt: TGTGCCACCCTAGTCTGGTATACGCAGTATTTT
cdr3_aa: CATLVWYTQYF

v_call: TRBV6-6
d_call: TRBD2
clone_size: .
j_call: TRBJ2-7
cdr3_nt: TGTGCCAGCAGTTACTCCCCCGGGGGGGAGTGGGGGCAGTACTTC
cdr3_aa: CASSYSPGGEWGQYF

v_call: TRBV6-5
d_call: .
clone_size: .
j_call: TRBJ1-2
cdr3_nt: TGTGCCAGCAGTAGCCCCACGCTAACTAACTATGGCTACACCTTC
cdr3_aa: CASSSPTLTNYGYTF

v_call: TRBV15
d_call: .
clone_size: .
j_call: TRBJ2-5
cdr3_nt: TGTGCCACCAGCAGGGGAGGGGGCATTGAGACCCAGTACTTC
cdr3_aa: CATSRGGGIETQYF

v_call: TRBV2
d_call: .
clone_size: .
j_call: TRBJ2-7
cdr3_nt: TGTGCCAGCAGTGAACCCTTCAAGTACGAGCAGTACTTC
cdr3_aa: CASSEPFKYEQYF

v_call: TRBV18
d_call: .
clone_size: .
j_call: TRBJ1-6
cdr3_nt: TGTGCCAGCTCACCACCGAACGGGGTGGGGTATTCACCCCTCCACTTT
cdr3_aa: CASSPPNGVGYSPLHF

v_call: TRBV19
d_call: TRBD1
clone_size: .
j_call: TRBJ2-5
cdr3_nt: TGTGCCAGTAGGACCGGGACAGGACAAGGGACCCAGTACTTC
cdr3_aa: CASRTGTGQGTQYF

v_call: TRBV12-3/TRBV12-4
d_call: .
clone_size: .
j_call: TRBJ2-5
cdr3_nt: TGTGCCAGCAGTCGCAACAGGGAGGAGACCCAGTACTTC
cdr3_aa: CASSRNREETQYF

v_call: TRBV4-1
d_call: .
clone_size: .
j_call: TRBJ1-3
cdr3_nt: TGCGCCAGCAGCGTACACTCTGGAAACACCATATATTTT
cdr3_aa: CASSVHSGNTIYF

v_call: TRBV2
d_call: .
clone_size: .
j_call: TRBJ2-2
cdr3_nt: TGTGCCAGCAGTGACCACACCGGGGAGCTGTTTTTT
cdr3_aa: CASSDHTGELFF

v_call: TRBV6-6
d_call: .
clone_size: .
j_call: TRBJ2-3
cdr3_nt: TGTGCCAGCAGGGATGGAGGGGGCCCTACCACAGATACGCAGTATTTT
cdr3_aa: CASRDGGGPTTDTQYF

v_call: TRBV28
d_call: .
clone_size: .
j_call: TRBJ1-1
cdr3_nt: TGTGCCCCCCTTAGGCTGGGGAACACTGAAGCTTTCTTT
cdr3_aa: CAPLRLGNTEAFF

v_call: TRBV5-1
d_call: .
clone_size: .
j_call: TRBJ2-7
cdr3_nt: TGCGCCAGCAGCTTGCCGAACTACGAGCAGTACTTC
cdr3_aa: CASSLPNYEQYF

v_call: TRBV15
d_call: TRBD1
clone_size: .
j_call: TRBJ2-5
cdr3_nt: TGTGCCACCAGCAGAACCGGGACAGGGGCCCGGGAGACCCAGTACTTC
cdr3_aa: CATSRTGTGARETQYF

v_call: TRBV3-1/TRBV3-2
d_call: TRBD1
clone_size: .
j_call: TRBJ1-6
cdr3_nt: TGTGCCAGCAGCCAATTCCAGTCGGACAGGGTAAATTCACCCCTCCACTTT
cdr3_aa: CASSQFQSDRVNSPLHF

v_call: TRBV2
d_call: .
clone_size: .
j_call: TRBJ2-5
cdr3_nt: TGTGCCAGCAGTGAAAGGACAGAAGAGACCCAGTACTTC
cdr3_aa: CASSERTEETQYF

v_call: TRBV28
d_call: .
clone_size: .
j_call: TRBJ2-7
cdr3_nt: TGTGCCAGCAGTTGGGGGGATACAGGGTACGAGCAGTACTTC
cdr3_aa: CASSWGDTGYEQYF

v_call: TRBV19
d_call: .
clone_size: .
j_call: TRBJ2-2
cdr3_nt: TGTGCCAGTAGTCCCCTCCTGGCGTCCTCGTCCATCGGGGAGCTGTTTTTT
cdr3_aa: CASSPLLASSSIGELFF

v_call: TRBV14
d_call: .
clone_size: .
j_call: TRBJ2-3
cdr3_nt: TGTGCCAGCAGCCAAGGGGGTGCAGATACGCAGTATTTT
cdr3_aa: CASSQGGADTQYF

v_call: TRBV10-3
d_call: .
clone_size: .
j_call: TRBJ1-1
cdr3_nt: TGTGCCATCAGTGATTGGGCCCAGGAAGCTTTCTTT
cdr3_aa: CAISDWAQEAFF

v_call: TRBV5-6
d_call: .
clone_size: .
j_call: TRBJ2-7
cdr3_nt: TGTGCCAGCAGCTTGTCTGGGAGCTCCTACGAGCAGTACTTC
cdr3_aa: CASSLSGSSYEQYF

v_call: TRBV6-5
d_call: .
clone_size: .
j_call: TRBJ1-2
cdr3_nt: TGTGCCAGCAGTCCAGAACTTCACAGTAACTATGGCTACACCTTC
cdr3_aa: CASSPELHSNYGYTF

v_call: TRBV7-3
d_call: .
clone_size: .
j_call: TRBJ1-6
cdr3_nt: TGTGCCAGCAGCCAGGGGTTGGGGAATTCACCCCTCCACTTT
cdr3_aa: CASSQGLGNSPLHF

v_call: TRBV30
d_call: TRBD1
clone_size: .
j_call: TRBJ1-2
cdr3_nt: TGTGCCTGGAGTTCGACAGGGTCGAGTGGCTACACCTTC
cdr3_aa: CAWSSTGSSGYTF

v_call: TRBV6-5
d_call: .
clone_size: .
j_call: TRBJ1-5
cdr3_nt: TGTGCCAGCTCAGACGTAATCAATCAGCCCCAGCATTTT
cdr3_aa: CASSDVINQPQHF

v_call: TRBV6-5
d_call: TRBD1
clone_size: .
j_call: TRBJ1-2
cdr3_nt: TGTGCCAGCAGCGACCGACAGGGGGTCGGCTACACCTTC
cdr3_aa: CASSDRQGVGYTF

v_call: TRBV18
d_call: .
clone_size: .
j_call: TRBJ1-5
cdr3_nt: TGTGCCAGCTCACCACGGGCCAAGAATAGCAATCAGCCCCAGCATTTT
cdr3_aa: CASSPRAKNSNQPQHF

v_call: TRBV7-2
d_call: TRBD1
clone_size: .
j_call: TRBJ2-3
cdr3_nt: TGTGCCAGCAGCGACCGGACAGGGGCGGATACGCAGTATTTT
cdr3_aa: CASSDRTGADTQYF

v_call: TRBV10-3
d_call: TRBD1
clone_size: .
j_call: TRBJ1-2
cdr3_nt: TGTGCCATCAGTGAAGGGAGGCAGGGGGATGGCTACACCTTC
cdr3_aa: CAISEGRQGDGYTF

v_call: TRBV6-6
d_call: TRBD1
clone_size: .
j_call: TRBJ1-4
cdr3_nt: TGTGCCAGCAGTTATCCCCAGGGACAGGCTAATGAAAAACTGTTTTTT
cdr3_aa: CASSYPQGQANEKLFF

v_call: TRBV2
d_call: TRBD1
clone_size: once
j_call: TRBJ1-1
cdr3_nt: TGTGCCAGCAGTCAACAGGGGGTCACTGAAGCTTTCTTT
cdr3_aa: CASSQQGVTEAFF

v_call: TRBV27
d_call: .
clone_size: once
j_call: TRBJ1-2
cdr3_nt: TGTGCCAGCGGCCCTTTGGGGGGCTACACCTTC
cdr3_aa: CASGPLGGYTF

v_call: TRBV28
d_call: .
clone_size: once
j_call: TRBJ1-5
cdr3_nt: TGTGCCAGCAGTTTGGGGGGCGTCAATCAGCCCCAGCATTTT
cdr3_aa: CASSLGGVNQPQHF

v_call: TRBV4-1
d_call: .
clone_size: .
j_call: TRBJ2-3
cdr3_nt: TGCGCCAGCAGCCAAGTCTCCGGCGGGGGCCTTAGCACAGATACGCAGTATTTT
cdr3_aa: CASSQVSGGGLSTDTQYF

v_call: TRBV11-1
d_call: .
clone_size: .
j_call: TRBJ2-7
cdr3_nt: TGTGCCAGCAGCTTAGCACAACCCTACGAGCAGTACTTC
cdr3_aa: CASSLAQPYEQYF

v_call: TRBV11-3
d_call: .
clone_size: .
j_call: TRBJ2-3
cdr3_nt: TGTGCCAGCGGGACTGAATCGGATACGCAGTATTTT
cdr3_aa: CASGTESDTQYF

v_call: TRBV6-2/TRBV6-3
d_call: TRBD1
clone_size: .
j_call: TRBJ1-2
cdr3_nt: TGTGCCAGCAGCCCAGGGGGGGTCTATGGCTACACCTTC
cdr3_aa: CASSPGGVYGYTF

v_call: TRBV18
d_call: TRBD2
clone_size: .
j_call: TRBJ2-3
cdr3_nt: TGTGCCAGCTCCCCCACCGGGACTAGCTGGGCAGATACGCAGTATTTT
cdr3_aa: CASSPTGTSWADTQYF

v_call: TRBV9
d_call: TRBD2
clone_size: .
j_call: TRBJ2-5
cdr3_nt: TGTGCCAGCAGCGTTACTAGCGGGGGAGGGGGAGAGACCCAGTACTTC
cdr3_aa: CASSVTSGGGGETQYF

v_call: TRBV19
d_call: .
clone_size: .
j_call: TRBJ1-1
cdr3_nt: TGTGCCAGTAGTATATTAGTGAACACTGAAGCTTTCTTT
cdr3_aa: CASSILVNTEAFF

v_call: TRBV3-1/TRBV3-2
d_call: .
clone_size: .
j_call: TRBJ1-1
cdr3_nt: TGTGCCAGCAGCCAAGGAAAACACACTGAAGCTTTCTTT
cdr3_aa: CASSQGKHTEAFF

v_call: TRBV7-9
d_call: TRBD1
clone_size: .
j_call: TRBJ1-2
cdr3_nt: TGTGCCAGCAGCTTGGGACAGGGTTTTCATGGCTACACCTTC
cdr3_aa: CASSLGQGFHGYTF

v_call: TRBV4-2
d_call: .
clone_size: .
j_call: TRBJ1-2
cdr3_nt: TGTGCCAGCAGCCAAGAGGGGGACCGGGCCGGTGGCTACACCTTC
cdr3_aa: CASSQEGDRAGGYTF

v_call: TRBV7-2
d_call: TRBD1
clone_size: .
j_call: TRBJ1-6
cdr3_nt: TGTGCCAGCATCCAACAGGGGTCACCCCTCCACTTT
cdr3_aa: CASIQQGSPLHF